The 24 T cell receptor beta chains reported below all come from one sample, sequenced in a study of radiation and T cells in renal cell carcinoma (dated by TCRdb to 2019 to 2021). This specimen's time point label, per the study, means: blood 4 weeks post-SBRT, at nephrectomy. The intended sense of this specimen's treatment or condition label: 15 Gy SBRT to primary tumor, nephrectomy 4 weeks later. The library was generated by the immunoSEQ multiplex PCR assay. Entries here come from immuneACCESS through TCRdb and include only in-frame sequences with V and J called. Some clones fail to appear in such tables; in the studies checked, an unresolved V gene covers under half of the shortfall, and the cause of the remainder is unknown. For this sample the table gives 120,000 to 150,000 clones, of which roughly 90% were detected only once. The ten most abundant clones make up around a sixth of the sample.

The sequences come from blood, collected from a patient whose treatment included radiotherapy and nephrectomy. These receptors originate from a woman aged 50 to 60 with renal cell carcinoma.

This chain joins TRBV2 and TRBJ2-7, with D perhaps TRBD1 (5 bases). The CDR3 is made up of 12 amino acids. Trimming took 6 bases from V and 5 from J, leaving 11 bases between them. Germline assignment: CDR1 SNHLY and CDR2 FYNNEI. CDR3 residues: CASRLQGNEQYF. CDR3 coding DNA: TGTGCCAGCAGGTTGCAGGGTAACGAGCAGTACTTC.

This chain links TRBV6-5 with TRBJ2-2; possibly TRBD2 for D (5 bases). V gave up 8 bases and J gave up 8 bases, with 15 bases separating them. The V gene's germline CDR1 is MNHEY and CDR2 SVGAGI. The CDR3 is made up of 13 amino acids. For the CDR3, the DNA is TGTGCCAGCCCCGGACTTTCCTTGGGGGAGCTGTTTTTT. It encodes CASPGLSLGELFF.

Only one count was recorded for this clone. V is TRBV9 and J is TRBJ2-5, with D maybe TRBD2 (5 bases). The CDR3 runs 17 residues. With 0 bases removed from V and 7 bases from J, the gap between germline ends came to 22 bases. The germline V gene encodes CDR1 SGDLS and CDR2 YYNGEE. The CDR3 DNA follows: TGTGCCAGCAGCGTAGGTACGAATAGAGAACTAAGCGGGACCCAGTACTTC. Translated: CASSVGTNRELSGTQYF. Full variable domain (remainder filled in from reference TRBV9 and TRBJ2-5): DSGVTQTPKHLITATGQRVTLRCSPRSGDLSVYWYQQSLDQGLQFLIQYYNGEERAKGNILERFSAQQFPDLHSELNLSSLELGDSALYFCASSVGTNRELSGTQYFGPGTRLLVL.

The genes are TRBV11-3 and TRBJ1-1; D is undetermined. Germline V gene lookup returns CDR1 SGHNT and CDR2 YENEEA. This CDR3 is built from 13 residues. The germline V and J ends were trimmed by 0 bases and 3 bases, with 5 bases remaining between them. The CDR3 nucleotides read TGTGCCAGCAGCTTAGAGGGAGACACTGAAGCTTTCTTT. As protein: CASSLEGDTEAFF.

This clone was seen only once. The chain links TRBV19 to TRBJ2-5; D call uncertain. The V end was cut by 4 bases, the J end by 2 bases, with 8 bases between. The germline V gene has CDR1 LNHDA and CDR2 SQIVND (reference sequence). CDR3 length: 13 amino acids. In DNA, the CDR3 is TGTGCCAGTAGTACCCTCCCTCAAGAGACCCAGTACTTC. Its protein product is CASSTLPQETQYF.

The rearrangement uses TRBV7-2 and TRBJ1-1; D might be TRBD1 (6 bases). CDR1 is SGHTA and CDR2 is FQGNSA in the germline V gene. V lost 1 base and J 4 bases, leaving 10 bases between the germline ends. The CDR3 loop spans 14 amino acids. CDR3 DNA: TGTGCCAGCAGCTTAGTTGGGGGCCTCACTGAAGCTTTCTTT. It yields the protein CASSLVGGLTEAFF.

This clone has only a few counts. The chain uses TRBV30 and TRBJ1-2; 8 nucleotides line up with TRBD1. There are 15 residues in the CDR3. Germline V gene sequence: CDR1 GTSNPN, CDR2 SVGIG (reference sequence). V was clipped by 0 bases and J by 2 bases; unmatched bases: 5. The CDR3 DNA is TGTGCCTGGAGTGTGGCAGGGGGCGAGAACTATGGCTACACCTTC. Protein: CAWSVAGGENYGYTF. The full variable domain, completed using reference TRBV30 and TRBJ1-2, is SQTIHQWPATLVQPVGSPLSLECTVEGTSNPNLYWYRQAAGRGLQLLFYSVGIGQISSEVPQNLSASRPQDRQFILSSKKLLLSDSGFYLCAWSVAGGENYGYTFGSGTRLTVV.

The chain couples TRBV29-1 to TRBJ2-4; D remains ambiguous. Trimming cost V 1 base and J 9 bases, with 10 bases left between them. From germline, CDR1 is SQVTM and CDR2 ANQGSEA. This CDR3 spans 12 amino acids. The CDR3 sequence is CSVEGENIIQYF. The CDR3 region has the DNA TGCAGCGTTGAAGGGGAAAACATCATTCAGTACTTC.

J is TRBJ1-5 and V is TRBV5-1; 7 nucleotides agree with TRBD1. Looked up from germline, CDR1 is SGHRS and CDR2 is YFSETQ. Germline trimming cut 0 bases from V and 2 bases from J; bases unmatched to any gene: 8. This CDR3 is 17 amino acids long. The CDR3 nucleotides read TGCGCCAGCAGCTTGGGGACAGGCCCCATGGGCAATCAGCCCCAGCATTTT. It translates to CASSLGTGPMGNQPQHF.

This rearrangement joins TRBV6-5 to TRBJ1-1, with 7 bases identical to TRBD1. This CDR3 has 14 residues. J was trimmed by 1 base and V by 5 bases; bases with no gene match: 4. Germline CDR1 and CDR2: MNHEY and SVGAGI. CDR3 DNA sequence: TGTGCCAGCAGTCCAGGGGGAGCGAACACTGAAGCTTTCTTT. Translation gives CASSPGGANTEAFF.

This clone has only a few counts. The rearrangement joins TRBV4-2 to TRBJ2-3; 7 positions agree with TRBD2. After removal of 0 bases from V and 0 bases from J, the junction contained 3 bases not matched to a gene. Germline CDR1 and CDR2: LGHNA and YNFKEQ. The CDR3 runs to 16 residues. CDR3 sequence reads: CASSQDGGGSTDTQYF. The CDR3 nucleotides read TGTGCCAGCAGCCAAGATGGGGGGGGGAGCACAGATACGCAGTATTTT.

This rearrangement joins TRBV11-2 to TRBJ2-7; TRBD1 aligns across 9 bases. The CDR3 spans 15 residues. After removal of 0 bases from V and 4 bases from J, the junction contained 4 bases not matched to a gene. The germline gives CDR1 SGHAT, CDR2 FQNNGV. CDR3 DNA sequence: TGTGCCAGCAGCTTAGACTGGACAGGGGAATACGAGCAGTACTTC. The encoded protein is CASSLDWTGEYEQYF.

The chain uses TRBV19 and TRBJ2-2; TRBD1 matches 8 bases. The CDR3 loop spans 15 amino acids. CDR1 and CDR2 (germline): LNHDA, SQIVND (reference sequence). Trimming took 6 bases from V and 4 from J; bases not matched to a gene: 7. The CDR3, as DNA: TGTGCCAGTAGCAAGCAGGGGGCAAGCACCGGGGAGCTGTTTTTT. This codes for CASSKQGASTGELFF.

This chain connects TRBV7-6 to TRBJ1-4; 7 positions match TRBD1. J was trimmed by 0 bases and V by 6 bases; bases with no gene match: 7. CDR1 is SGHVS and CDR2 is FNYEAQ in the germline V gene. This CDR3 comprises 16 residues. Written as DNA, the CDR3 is TGTGCCAGCAGTCCGGACAGGTCTGCAACTAATGAAAAACTGTTTTTT. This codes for CASSPDRSATNEKLFF.

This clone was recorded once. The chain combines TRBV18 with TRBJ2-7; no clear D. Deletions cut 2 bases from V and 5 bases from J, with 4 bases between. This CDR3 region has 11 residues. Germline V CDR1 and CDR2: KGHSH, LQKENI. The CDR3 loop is CASSPGDEQYF. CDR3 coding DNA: TGTGCCAGCTCACCAGGCGACGAGCAGTACTTC.

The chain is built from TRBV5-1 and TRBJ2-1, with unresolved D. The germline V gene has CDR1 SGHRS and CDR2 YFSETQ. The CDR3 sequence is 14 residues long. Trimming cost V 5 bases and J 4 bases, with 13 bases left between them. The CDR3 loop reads CASRWAQTYNEQFF. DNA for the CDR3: TGCGCCAGCAGATGGGCCCAGACTTACAATGAGCAGTTCTTC.

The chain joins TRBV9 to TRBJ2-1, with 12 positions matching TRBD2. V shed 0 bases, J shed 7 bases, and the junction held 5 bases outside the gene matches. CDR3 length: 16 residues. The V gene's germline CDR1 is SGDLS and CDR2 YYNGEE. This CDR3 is CASSVGLAGEGNEQFF. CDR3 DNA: TGTGCCAGCAGCGTAGGACTAGCGGGAGAGGGGAATGAGCAGTTCTTC.

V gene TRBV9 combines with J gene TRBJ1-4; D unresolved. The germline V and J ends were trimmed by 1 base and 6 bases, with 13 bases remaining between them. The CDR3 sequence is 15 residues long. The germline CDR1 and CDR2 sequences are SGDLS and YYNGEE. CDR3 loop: CASSVSQSWDEKLFF. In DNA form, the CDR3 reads TGTGCCAGCAGCGTATCACAGTCTTGGGATGAAAAACTGTTTTTT.

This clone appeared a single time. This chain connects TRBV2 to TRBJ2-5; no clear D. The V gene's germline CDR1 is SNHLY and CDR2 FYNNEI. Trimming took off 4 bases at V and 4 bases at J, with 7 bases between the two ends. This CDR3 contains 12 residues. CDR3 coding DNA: TGTGCCAGCAGTGTCGGCGGAGAGACCCAGTACTTC. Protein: CASSVGGETQYF.

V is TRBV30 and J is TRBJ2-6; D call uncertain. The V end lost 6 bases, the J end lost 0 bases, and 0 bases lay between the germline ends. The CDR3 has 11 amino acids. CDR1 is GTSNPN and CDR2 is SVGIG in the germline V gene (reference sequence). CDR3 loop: CACSGANVLTF. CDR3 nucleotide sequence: TGTGCCTGCTCTGGGGCCAACGTCCTGACTTTC.

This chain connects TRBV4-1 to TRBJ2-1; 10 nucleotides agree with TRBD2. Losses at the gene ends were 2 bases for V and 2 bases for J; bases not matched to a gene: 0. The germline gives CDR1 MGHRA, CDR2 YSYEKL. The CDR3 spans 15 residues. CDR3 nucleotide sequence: TGCGCCAGCAGCCAAAGCGGGGGGGCCTACAATGAGCAGTTCTTC. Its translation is CASSQSGGAYNEQFF.

The CDR3 region has the DNA TGTGCCAGCAGCTCATCGACAGGGACGACCTACGAGCAGTACTTC. This encodes CASSSSTGTTYEQYF. This chain links TRBV7-2 with TRBJ2-7, with 7 nucleotides matching TRBD1. This CDR3 is 15 amino acids long. V lost 4 bases, J lost 2 bases, and 8 bases stayed unmatched. The germline V gene encodes CDR1 SGHTA and CDR2 FQGNSA. The entire variable domain, with the rest obtained from reference TRBV7-2 and TRBJ2-7, is as follows: GAGVSQSPSNKVTEKGKDVELRCDPISGHTALYWYRQSLGQGLEFLIYFQGNSAPDKSGLPSDRFSAERTGGSVSTLTIQRTQQEDSAVYLCASSSSTGTTYEQYFGPGTRLTVT.

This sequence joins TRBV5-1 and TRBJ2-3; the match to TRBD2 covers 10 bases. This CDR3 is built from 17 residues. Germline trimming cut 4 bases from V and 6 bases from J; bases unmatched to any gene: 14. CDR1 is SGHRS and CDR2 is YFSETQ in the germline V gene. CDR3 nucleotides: TGCGCCAGCAGCATAGACGGTAGCGGGGGGTTCGGCGATACGCAGTATTTT. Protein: CASSIDGSGGFGDTQYF. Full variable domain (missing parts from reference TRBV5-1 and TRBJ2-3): KAGVTQTPRYLIKTRGQQVTLSCSPISGHRSVSWYQQTPGQGLQFLFEYFSETQRNKGNFPGRFSGRQFSNSRSEMNVSTLELGDSALYLCASSIDGSGGFGDTQYFGPGTRLTVL.

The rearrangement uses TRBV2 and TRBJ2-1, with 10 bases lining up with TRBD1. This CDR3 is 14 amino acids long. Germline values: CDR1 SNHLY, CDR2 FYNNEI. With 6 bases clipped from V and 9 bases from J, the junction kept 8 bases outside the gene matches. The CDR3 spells CASRPDRGQGEQFF. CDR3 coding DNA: TGTGCCAGCAGGCCAGACAGGGGGCAGGGTGAGCAGTTCTTC.